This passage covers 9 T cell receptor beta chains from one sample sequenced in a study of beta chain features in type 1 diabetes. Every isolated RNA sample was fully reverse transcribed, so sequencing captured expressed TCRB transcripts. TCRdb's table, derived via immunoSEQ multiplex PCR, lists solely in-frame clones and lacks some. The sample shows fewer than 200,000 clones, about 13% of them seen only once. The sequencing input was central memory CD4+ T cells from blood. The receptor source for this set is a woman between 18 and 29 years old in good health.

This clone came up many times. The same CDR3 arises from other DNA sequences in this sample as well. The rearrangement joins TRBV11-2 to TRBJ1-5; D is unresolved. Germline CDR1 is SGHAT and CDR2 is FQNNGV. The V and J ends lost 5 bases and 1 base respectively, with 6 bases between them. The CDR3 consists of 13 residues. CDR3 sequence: CASSPQSNQPQHF. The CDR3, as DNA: TGTGCCAGCAGCCCACAGAGCAATCAGCCCCAGCATTTT.

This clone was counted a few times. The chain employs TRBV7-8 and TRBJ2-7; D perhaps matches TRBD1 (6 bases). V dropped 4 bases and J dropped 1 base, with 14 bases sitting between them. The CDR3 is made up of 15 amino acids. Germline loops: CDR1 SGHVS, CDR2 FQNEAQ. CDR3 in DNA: TGTGCCAGCAGCTCCACCGGGACACCTTCCTACGAGCAGTACTTC. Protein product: CASSSTGTPSYEQYF.

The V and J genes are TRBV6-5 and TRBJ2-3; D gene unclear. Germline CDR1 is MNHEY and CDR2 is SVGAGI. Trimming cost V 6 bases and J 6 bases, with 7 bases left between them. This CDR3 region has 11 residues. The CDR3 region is CASSKEDTQYF. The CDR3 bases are TGTGCCAGCAGCAAAGAGGATACGCAGTATTTT.

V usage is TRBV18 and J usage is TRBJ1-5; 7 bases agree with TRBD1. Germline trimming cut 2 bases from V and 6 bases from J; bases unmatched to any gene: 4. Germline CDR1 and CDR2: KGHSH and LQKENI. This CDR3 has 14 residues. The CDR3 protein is CASSPTGVIQPQHF. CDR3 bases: TGTGCCAGCTCACCAACAGGGGTGATTCAGCCCCAGCATTTT.

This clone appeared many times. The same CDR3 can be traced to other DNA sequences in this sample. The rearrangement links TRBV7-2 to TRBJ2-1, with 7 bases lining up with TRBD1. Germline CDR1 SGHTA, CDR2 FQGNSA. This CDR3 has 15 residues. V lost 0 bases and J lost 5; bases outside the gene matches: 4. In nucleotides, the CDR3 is TGTGCCAGCAGCTTAGCAACAGGGGATAACAATGAGCAGTTCTTC. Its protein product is CASSLATGDNNEQFF.

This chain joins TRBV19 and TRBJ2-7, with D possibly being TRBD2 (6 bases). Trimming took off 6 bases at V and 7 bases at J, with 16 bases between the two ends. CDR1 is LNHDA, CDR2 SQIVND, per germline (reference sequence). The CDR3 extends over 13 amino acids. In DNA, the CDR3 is TGTGCCAGTAGCGTCGATAGCGGCAGGGAGCAGTACTTC. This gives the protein CASSVDSGREQYF. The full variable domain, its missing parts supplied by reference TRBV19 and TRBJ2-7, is DGGITQSPKYLFRKEGQNVTLSCEQNLNHDAMYWYRQDPGQGLRLIYYSQIVNDFQKGDIAEGYSVSREKKESFPLTVTSAQKNPTAFYLCASSVDSGREQYFGPGTRLTVT.

CDR3 in amino acids: CASRPGQGRGSGNTIYF. Written as DNA, the CDR3 is TGTGCCAGCAGACCGGGACAGGGAAGAGGCTCTGGAAACACCATATATTTT. The chain carries TRBV28 and TRBJ1-3; 9 bases line up with TRBD1. CDR1 and CDR2 from the germline V gene are MDHEN and SYDVKM. This CDR3 comprises 17 residues. V shed 6 bases, J shed 0 bases, and the junction held 9 bases outside the gene matches.

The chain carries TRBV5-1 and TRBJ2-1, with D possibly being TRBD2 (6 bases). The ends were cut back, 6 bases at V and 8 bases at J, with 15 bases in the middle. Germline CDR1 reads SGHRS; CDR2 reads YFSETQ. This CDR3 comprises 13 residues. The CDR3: CASKETRFHEQFF. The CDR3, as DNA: TGCGCCAGCAAAGAGACTAGGTTCCATGAGCAGTTCTTC.

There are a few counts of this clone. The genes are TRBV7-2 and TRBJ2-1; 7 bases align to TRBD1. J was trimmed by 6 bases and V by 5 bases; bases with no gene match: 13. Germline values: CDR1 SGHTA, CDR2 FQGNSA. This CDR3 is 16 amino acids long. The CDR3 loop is CASSPTGARGANEQFF. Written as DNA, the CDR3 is TGTGCCAGCAGCCCCACAGGGGCGCGAGGGGCCAATGAGCAGTTCTTC.